This T cell receptor beta chain derives from a study of CD4 and CD8 cells across lung adenocarcinoma regions. The patients had localized lung adenocarcinoma, a non-small cell subtype. TCRdb called the PCR reads again in MiXCR, with one record for every CDR3 protein. The sample contains approximately 8,800 distinct CDR3 sequences, 45% to 65% of which appear only once. Concerning this clonotype: The junction departs from germline at one end; a sequencing error may be responsible.

This TCR was sampled from a female donor with lung adenocarcinoma. The CD4 and CD8 labels of this study may be unreliable. Input material: CD8+ T cells from the center of a lung tumor.

CDR3 DNA sequence: TGTGCCTGTGCGTTTGCCGAGGGCCGTGGCCAAGATACCCAGTATTTC. Its translation is CACAFAEGRGQDTQYF. This chain connects TRBV12-3 or TRBV12-4 to TRBJ2-5; TRBD2 is a possible D gene (5 bases). This CDR3 comprises 16 residues.